This T cell receptor beta chain was sequenced in a study of blood T cell repertoires in COVID-19. For the study at large: Donors in the United States, Italy and Spain gave samples during acute or convalescent COVID-19. T cells, B-cell-depleted T cells, or PBMCs provided the cDNA or gDNA that served as material.

Original methodology: Amplification with reference gene primers provided the estimates of nucleated cell counts. Some clones are missing from TCRdb's copy, which holds only in-frame ones; the method was immunoSEQ multiplex PCR. Clonal size and the V and J genes are those of that table, whereas D and trimming came from the DNA. The table records over 150,000 clones, around 90% of them present only once. The germline CDR1 and CDR2 sequences are MDHEN and SYDVKM. The CDR3 loop spans 15 amino acids. Trimming cost V 10 bases and J 0 bases; bases outside gene matches: 5. The gene calls are TRBV28 and TRBJ2-1; the match to TRBD1 covers 11 bases. The sequence was collected from a man in his forties or fifties with active or convalescent COVID-19. The material sequenced was peripheral blood. The CDR3 loop reads CATRGQGVSYNEQFF. The CDR3 DNA is TGTGCCACAAGGGGACAGGGGGTCTCCTACAATGAGCAGTTCTTC.